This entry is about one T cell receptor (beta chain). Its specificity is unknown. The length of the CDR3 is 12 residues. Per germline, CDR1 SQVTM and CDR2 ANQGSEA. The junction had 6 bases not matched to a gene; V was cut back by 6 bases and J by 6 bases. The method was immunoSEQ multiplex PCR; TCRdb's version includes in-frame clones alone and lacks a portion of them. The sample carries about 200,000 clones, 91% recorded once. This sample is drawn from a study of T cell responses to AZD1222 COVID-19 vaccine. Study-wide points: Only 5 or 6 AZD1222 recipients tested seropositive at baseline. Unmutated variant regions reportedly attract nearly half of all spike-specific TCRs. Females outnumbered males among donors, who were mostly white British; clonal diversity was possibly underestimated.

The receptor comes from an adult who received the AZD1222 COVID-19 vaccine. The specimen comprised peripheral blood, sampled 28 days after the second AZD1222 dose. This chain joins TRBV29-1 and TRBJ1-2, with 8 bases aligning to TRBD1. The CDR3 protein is CSVVQGANGYTF. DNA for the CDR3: TGCAGCGTCGTGCAGGGGGCTAATGGCTACACCTTC.